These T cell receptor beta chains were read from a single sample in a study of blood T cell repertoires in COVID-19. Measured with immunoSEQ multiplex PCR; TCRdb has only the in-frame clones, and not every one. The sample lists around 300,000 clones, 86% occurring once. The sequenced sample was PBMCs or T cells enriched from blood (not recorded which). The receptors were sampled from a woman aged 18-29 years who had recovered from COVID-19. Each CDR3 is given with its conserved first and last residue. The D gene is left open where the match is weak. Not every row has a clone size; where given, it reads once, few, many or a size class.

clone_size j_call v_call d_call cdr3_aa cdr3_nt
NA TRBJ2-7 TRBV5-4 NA CASSLGRQREQYF TGTGCCAGCAGCTTGGGAAGACAGCGCGAGCAGTACTTC
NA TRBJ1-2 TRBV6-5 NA CASIQPGDYGYTF TGTGCCAGCATACAACCAGGGGACTATGGCTACACCTTC
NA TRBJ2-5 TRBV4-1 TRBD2 CASSQDRLAGPQETQYF TGCGCCAGCAGCCAAGATCGACTAGCGGGACCACAAGAGACCCAGTACTTC
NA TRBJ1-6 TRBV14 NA CASSQVANSPLHF TGTGCCAGCAGCCAAGTAGCTAATTCACCCCTCCACTTT
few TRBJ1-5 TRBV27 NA CASSIYSGQPQHF TGTGCCAGCAGCATCTACAGCGGTCAGCCCCAGCATTTT
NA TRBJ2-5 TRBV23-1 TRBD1 CASSQHRGRDETQYF TGCGCCAGCAGTCAGCACAGGGGGCGCGACGAGACCCAGTACTTC
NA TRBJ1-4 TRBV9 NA CASSRAGGANEKLFF TGTGCCAGCAGCAGGGCAGGCGGGGCTAATGAAAAACTGTTTTTT
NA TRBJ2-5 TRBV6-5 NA CASLWGTLQETQYF TGTGCCAGCCTGTGGGGGACACTACAAGAGACCCAGTACTTC
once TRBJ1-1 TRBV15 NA CATSTPPQEETEAFF TGTGCCACCAGCACACCCCCGCAGGAGGAGACTGAAGCTTTCTTT
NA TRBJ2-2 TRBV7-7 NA CASSFAGGSTGELFF TGTGCCAGCAGCTTTGCTGGGGGGTCCACCGGGGAGCTGTTTTTT
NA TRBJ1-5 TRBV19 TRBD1 CASSVTGGLNQPQHF TGTGCCAGTAGTGTGACAGGGGGTCTAAATCAGCCCCAGCATTTT
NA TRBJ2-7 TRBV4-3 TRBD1 CASSPGTGFYEQYF TGCGCCAGCAGCCCCGGGACAGGATTCTACGAGCAGTACTTC
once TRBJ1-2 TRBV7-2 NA CASSPRTASYGYTF TGTGCCAGCAGCCCGAGGACAGCATCGTATGGCTACACCTTC
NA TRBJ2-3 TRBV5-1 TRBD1 CASSPVTGEGTDTQYF TGCGCCAGCAGCCCAGTCACAGGGGAAGGAACAGATACGCAGTATTTT
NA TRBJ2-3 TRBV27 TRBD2 CASSLSVSGSTDTQYF TGTGCCAGCAGTTTATCGGTTAGCGGGAGCACAGATACGCAGTATTTT
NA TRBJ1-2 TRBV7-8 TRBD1 CASSLETGTNYGYTF TGTGCCAGCAGCTTAGAGACAGGGACTAACTATGGCTACACCTTC
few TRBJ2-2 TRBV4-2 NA CASRRSGELFF TGTGCCAGCCGGAGATCCGGGGAGCTGTTTTTT
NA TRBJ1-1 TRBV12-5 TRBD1 CASGLGQVEVTEAFF TGTGCTAGTGGCCTCGGACAGGTAGAGGTCACTGAAGCTTTCTTT
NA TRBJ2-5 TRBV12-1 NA CASSFDRRGGETQYF TGTGCCAGCAGCTTTGATCGGCGGGGAGGGGAGACCCAGTACTTC
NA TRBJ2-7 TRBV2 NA CASSEALPPGPPF TGTGCCAGCAGTGAAGCGCTTCCCCCAGGGCCTCCCTTC
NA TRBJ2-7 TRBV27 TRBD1 CASSLNRPWGQGSYEQYF TGTGCCAGCAGTTTAAATCGACCTTGGGGACAGGGCTCCTACGAGCAGTACTTC
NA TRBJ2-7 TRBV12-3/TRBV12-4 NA CASSFYGEQYF TGTGCCAGCAGTTTTTACGGCGAGCAGTACTTC
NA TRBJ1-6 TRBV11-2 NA CASSLGQLLDSPLHF TGTGCCAGCAGCTTAGGACAGCTCCTCGATTCACCCCTCCACTTT
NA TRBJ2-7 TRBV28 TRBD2 CASSLPGLAGGSYEQYF TGTGCCAGCAGTCTACCGGGACTAGCGGGAGGGTCCTACGAGCAGTACTTC
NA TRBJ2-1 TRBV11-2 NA CASSLEVREQFF TGTGCCAGCAGCTTAGAAGTGAGAGAGCAGTTCTTC
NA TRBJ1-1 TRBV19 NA CASTLMGGDTEAFF TGTGCCAGTACACTTATGGGGGGGGACACTGAAGCTTTCTTT
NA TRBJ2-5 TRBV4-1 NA CASSQSFPKQETQYF TGCGCCAGCAGTCAGTCATTCCCAAAGCAAGAGACCCAGTACTTC
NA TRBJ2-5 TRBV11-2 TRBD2 CASSRPGGGPQETQYF TGTGCCAGCAGCCGTCCGGGGGGAGGGCCTCAGGAGACCCAGTACTTC
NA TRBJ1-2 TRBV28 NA CASSSQGDGYTF TGTGCCAGCAGTTCACAGGGAGATGGCTACACCTTC
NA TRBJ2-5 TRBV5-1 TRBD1 CASSSTTGLETQYF TGCGCCAGCAGCTCGACGACAGGGCTGGAGACCCAGTACTTC
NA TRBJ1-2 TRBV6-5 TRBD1 CASSSTNRGSVLGF TGTGCCAGCAGTTCCACTAACAGGGGGTCCGTACTGGGCTTC
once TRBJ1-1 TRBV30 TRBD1 CAWSTAYRGGTEAFF TGTGCCTGGAGCACAGCTTACAGGGGTGGAACTGAAGCTTTCTTT
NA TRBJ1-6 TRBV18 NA CASSQDTNGNNSPLHF TGTGCCAGCTCACAAGACACCAACGGAAATAATTCACCCCTCCACTTT
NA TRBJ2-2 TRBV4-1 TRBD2 CASSQLIQRGTGELFF TGCGCCAGCAGCCAACTCATCCAGCGGGGCACCGGGGAGCTGTTTTTT
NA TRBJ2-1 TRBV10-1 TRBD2 CASSESGDRYNEQFF TGCGCCAGCAGTGAGAGCGGGGATAGGTACAATGAGCAGTTCTTC
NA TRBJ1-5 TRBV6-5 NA CASTIRAADQPQHF TGTGCCAGCACTATCAGGGCCGCTGATCAGCCCCAGCATTTT
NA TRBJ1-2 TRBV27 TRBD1 CASRVSRDRGYGYTF TGTGCCAGCAGAGTCTCCCGGGACAGGGGGTATGGCTACACCTTC
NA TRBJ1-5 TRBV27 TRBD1 CASRQGSQPQHF TGTGCCAGCAGACAGGGGTCACAGCCCCAGCATTTT
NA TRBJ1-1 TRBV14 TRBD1 CASRDQGVNTEAFF TGTGCCAGCAGAGACCAGGGGGTGAACACTGAAGCTTTCTTT
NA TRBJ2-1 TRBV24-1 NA CATSPASGFVQFF TGTGCCACCAGTCCGGCCTCAGGGTTTGTGCAGTTCTTC
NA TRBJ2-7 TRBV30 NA CAWSPSSYEQYF TGTGCCTGGAGTCCGAGCTCCTACGAGCAGTACTTC
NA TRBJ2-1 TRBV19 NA CASSIDPGGNSYNEQFF TGTGCCAGTAGTATTGATCCGGGCGGGAACTCCTACAATGAGCAGTTCTTC
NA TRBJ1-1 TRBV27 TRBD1 CASSLTSTTPRGRTEAFF TGTGCCAGCAGTCTTACCTCTACCACTCCCAGGGGGCGGACTGAAGCTTTCTTT
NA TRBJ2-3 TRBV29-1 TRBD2 CSVEWGGTSGTWRGITQYF TGCAGCGTTGAATGGGGAGGGACTAGCGGGACCTGGAGGGGGATTACGCAGTATTTT
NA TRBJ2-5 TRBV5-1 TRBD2 CASSWTSGGEETQYF TGCGCCAGCAGCTGGACTAGCGGGGGGGAAGAGACCCAGTACTTC
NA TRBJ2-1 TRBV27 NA CASSLTARLYNEQFF TGTGCCAGCAGTTTAACTGCAAGACTCTACAATGAGCAGTTCTTC
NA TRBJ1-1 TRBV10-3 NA CAIWGDGRATSGDTEAFF TGTGCCATCTGGGGAGACGGGAGGGCCACATCCGGGGACACTGAAGCTTTCTTT
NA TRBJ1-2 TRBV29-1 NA CSGAAPGDSNYGYTF TGCAGCGGGGCAGCACCGGGGGACTCTAACTATGGCTACACCTTC
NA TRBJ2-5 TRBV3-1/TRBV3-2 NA CASSHPEETQYF TGTGCCAGCAGCCACCCGGAGGAGACCCAGTACTTC
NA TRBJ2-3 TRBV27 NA CASSPETGDYSIDTQYF TGTGCCAGCAGTCCCGAGACAGGGGACTACTCAATAGATACGCAGTATTTT
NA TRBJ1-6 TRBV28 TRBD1 CASSSGDRGWSPLHF TGTGCCAGCAGTTCGGGGGACAGGGGGTGGTCACCCCTCCACTTT
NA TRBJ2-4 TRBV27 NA CASSSLTGGIQYF TGTGCCAGCAGTTCTCTGACAGGAGGTATTCAGTACTTC
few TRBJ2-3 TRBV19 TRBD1 CASSIYETGGADTQYF TGTGCCAGTAGTATTTACGAGACAGGGGGCGCAGATACGCAGTATTTT